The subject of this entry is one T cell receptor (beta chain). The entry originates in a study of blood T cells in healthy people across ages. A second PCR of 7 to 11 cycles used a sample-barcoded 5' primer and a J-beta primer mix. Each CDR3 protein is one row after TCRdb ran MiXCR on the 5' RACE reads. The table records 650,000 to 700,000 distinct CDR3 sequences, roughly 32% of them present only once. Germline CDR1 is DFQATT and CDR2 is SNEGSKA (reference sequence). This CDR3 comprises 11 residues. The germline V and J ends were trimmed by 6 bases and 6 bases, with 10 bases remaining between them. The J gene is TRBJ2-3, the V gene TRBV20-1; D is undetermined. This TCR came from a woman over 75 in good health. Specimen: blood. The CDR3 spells CSAHFRDTQYF. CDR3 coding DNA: TGCAGTGCCCACTTTAGGGATACGCAGTATTTT.